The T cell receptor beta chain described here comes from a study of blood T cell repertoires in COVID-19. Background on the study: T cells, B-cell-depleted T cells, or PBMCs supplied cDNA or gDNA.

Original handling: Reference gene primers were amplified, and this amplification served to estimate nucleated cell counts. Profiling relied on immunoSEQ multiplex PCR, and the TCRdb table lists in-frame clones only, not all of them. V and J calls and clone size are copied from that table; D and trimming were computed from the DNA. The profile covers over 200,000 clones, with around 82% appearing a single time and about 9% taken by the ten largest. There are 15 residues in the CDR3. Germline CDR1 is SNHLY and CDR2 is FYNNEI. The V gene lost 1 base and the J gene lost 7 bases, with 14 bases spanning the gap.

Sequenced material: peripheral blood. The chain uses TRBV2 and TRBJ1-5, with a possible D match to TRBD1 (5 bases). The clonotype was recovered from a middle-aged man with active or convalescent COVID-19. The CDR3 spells CASSEGAGDYQPQHF. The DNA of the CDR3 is TGTGCCAGCAGTGAAGGGGCGGGGGATTACCAGCCCCAGCATTTT.